Listed here is a single TCR beta chain. Its antigen is not known. The data belong to a study of cytomegalovirus exposure and HLA in healthy donors. Study-level results: By HLA locus, TCR association rates varied in a later analysis, with DRB1 showing the most and HLA-C the fewest. Exclusion applied to some V segments, including TRBV6-2 and TRBV6-3, as they were indistinguishable. Solely CMV serostatus was available to characterize immune exposure. Within the data, a cluster of highly shared sequence variants was likely a sequencing artifact.

13 Jbeta primers and 60 Vbeta primers were used for the PCR. Produced via immunoSEQ multiplex PCR; TCRdb's table is partial and in-frame only. The data show 100,000 to 150,000 clones, approximately 10% seen once. The CDR3 loop spans 16 amino acids. Germline CDR1 reads MNHNS; CDR2 reads SASEGT. With 5 bases clipped from V and 5 bases from J, the junction kept 7 bases outside the gene matches. This receptor was obtained from a woman aged 40 to 50 in good health and CMV-seropositive. The sequencing input was PBMCs. The chain couples TRBV6-1 to TRBJ2-5, with 14 positions matching TRBD2. CDR3 DNA sequence: TGTGCCAGCAGTAAAGGACTAGCGGGGGGTGGGGAGACCCAGTACTTC. Amino acids: CASSKGLAGGGETQYF.